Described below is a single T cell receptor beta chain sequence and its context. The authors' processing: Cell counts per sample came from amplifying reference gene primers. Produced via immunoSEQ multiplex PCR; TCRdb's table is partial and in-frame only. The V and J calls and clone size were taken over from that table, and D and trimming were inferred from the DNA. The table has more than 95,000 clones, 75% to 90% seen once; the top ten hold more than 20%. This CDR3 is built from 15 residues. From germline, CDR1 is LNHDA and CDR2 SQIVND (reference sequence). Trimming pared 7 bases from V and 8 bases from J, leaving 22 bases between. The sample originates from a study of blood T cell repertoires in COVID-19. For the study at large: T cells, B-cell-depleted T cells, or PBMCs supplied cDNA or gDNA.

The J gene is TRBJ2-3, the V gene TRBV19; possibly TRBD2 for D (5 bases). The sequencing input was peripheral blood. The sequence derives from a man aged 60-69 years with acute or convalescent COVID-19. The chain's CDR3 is CASNSGGQVSFTQYF. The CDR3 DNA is TGTGCCAGTAACTCAGGCGGGCAGGTTTCGTTTACGCAGTATTTT.